What follows describes a single TCR beta chain. The record originates from a study of shared clonotypes between healthy human individuals. The V gene end was trimmed by 1 base and the J gene end by 4 bases; junction bases not matched to a gene: 3. Germline CDR1 is SGHVS and CDR2 is FQNEAQ. The CDR3 is made up of 15 amino acids. Profiling relied on immunoSEQ multiplex PCR, and the TCRdb table lists in-frame clones only, not all of them. The sample includes some 510,000 clones, 79% of them seen just once. The rearrangement joins TRBV7-8 to TRBJ2-7; 11 positions match TRBD2. Sequencing used PBMCs. The clonotype was recovered from a woman aged 40 to 50 in good health. Some clones in this sample may be carry-over from other donors' samples. The CDR3 region has the DNA TGTGCCAGCAGCTTAGAGGGACTAGCGGTTTACGAGCAGTACTTC. Protein sequence: CASSLEGLAVYEQYF.